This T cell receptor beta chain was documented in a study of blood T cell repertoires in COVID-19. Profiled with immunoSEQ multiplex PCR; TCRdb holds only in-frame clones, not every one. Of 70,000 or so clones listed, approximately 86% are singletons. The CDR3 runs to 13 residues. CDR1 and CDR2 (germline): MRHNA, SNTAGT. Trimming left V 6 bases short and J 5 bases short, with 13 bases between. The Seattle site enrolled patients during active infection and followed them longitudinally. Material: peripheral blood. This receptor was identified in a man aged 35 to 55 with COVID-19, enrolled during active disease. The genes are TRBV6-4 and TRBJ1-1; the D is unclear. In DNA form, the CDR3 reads TGTGCCAGCAGCCTCGAGGCTGGGACTGAAGCTTTCTTT. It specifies CASSLEAGTEAFF.